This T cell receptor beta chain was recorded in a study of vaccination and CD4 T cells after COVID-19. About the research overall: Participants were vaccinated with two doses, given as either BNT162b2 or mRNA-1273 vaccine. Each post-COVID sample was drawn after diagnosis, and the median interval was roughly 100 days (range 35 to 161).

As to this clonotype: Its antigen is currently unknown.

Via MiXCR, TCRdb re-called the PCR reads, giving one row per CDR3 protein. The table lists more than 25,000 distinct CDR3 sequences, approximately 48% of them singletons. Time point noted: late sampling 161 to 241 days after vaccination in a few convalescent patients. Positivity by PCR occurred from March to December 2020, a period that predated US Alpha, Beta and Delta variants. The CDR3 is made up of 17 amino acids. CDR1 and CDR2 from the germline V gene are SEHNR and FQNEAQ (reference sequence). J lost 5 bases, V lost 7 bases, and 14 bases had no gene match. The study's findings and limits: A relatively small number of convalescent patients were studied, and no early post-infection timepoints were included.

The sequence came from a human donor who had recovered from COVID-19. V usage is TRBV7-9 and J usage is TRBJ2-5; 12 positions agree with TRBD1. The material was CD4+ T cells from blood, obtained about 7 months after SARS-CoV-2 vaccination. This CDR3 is CASTPPGQGAGWETQYF. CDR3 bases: TGTGCCAGCACCCCCCCGGGACAGGGGGCGGGTTGGGAGACCCAGTACTTC.